Shown below are 27 T cell receptor beta chains from a single sample sequenced in a study of T cell responses to AZD1222 COVID-19 vaccine. Data came from immunoSEQ multiplex PCR; TCRdb stores just in-frame clones and leaves some out. The profile shows 120,000 to 150,000 clones, 88% of them singletons. This sample comprised peripheral blood, obtained on day 0 of AZD1222 vaccination. Receptors were obtained from an adult in good health.

The V gene is TRBV11-3, the J gene TRBJ1-3; a weak D match, TRBD1 (5 bases). Trimming cost V 3 bases and J 4 bases, with 13 bases left between them. The CDR3 is made up of 15 amino acids. Germline V lookup: CDR1 SGHNT, CDR2 YENEEA. The CDR3 loop is CASSLGGQAGNTIYF. CDR3 sequence (DNA): TGTGCCAGCAGCTTGGGGGGTCAGGCCGGAAACACCATATATTTT.

The CDR3 nucleotides are TGTGCCAGCAGTTACGGGCCGGGACAGCCTAGCACAGATACGCAGTATTTT. Its translation is CASSYGPGQPSTDTQYF. This chain uses TRBV6-2 or TRBV6-3 with TRBJ2-3; 7 bases line up with TRBD1. V was clipped by 2 bases and J by 0 bases; unmatched bases: 8. Germline values: CDR1 MNHEY, CDR2 SVGEGT. This CDR3 is built from 17 residues.

The chain is built from TRBV14 and TRBJ2-7; D may be TRBD2 (5 bases). CDR1 is SGHDN and CDR2 is FVKESK in the germline V gene. The CDR3 length is 14 residues. The V gene lost 2 bases and the J gene lost 0 bases, with 8 bases spanning the gap. CDR3 region: CASSQRETSYEQYF. Written as DNA, the CDR3 is TGTGCCAGCAGCCAAAGGGAGACCTCCTACGAGCAGTACTTC.

V and J are TRBV19 and TRBJ2-1; tentative D call: TRBD2 (5 bases). Germline assignment: CDR1 LNHDA and CDR2 SQIVND (reference sequence). This CDR3 region has 13 residues. Deletions cut 8 bases from V and 2 bases from J, with 10 bases between. The CDR3 DNA follows: TGTGCCAGTTCCGGGGTTCCCTACAATGAGCAGTTCTTC. Translating it yields CASSGVPYNEQFF.

The V call is TRBV6-5, the J call TRBJ1-2; 10 bases are a match to TRBD1. The CDR3 totals 13 residues. Germline V gene data show CDR1 as MNHEY and CDR2 as SVGAGI. The V segment lost 4 bases and the J segment 8 bases; nucleotides outside the gene matches: 4. DNA of the CDR3: TGTGCCAGCAGTTTGGGGACAGGGGTCGGCTACACCTTC. The encoded protein is CASSLGTGVGYTF.

This chain joins TRBV28 and TRBJ2-2; 10 bases are a match to TRBD1. This CDR3 region has 16 residues. The V and J ends lost 8 bases and 4 bases, in that order; junction bases with no gene match: 10. Germline CDR1 MDHEN, CDR2 SYDVKM. CDR3 sequence (DNA): TGTGCCAGCGGAGGGGGGGACAGGGGAGTCACCGGGGAGCTGTTTTTT. It yields the protein CASGGGDRGVTGELFF.

The chain recombines TRBV7-2 with TRBJ2-1; 9 bases are shared with TRBD2. The CDR3 consists of 17 residues. CDR1 is SGHTA and CDR2 is FQGNSA in the germline V gene. J was trimmed by 8 bases and V by 1 base; bases with no gene match: 12. This chain's CDR3 is CASSLGARGRAGDEQFF. The CDR3 DNA reads as TGTGCCAGCAGCTTAGGGGCCCGCGGGAGGGCGGGGGATGAGCAGTTCTTC.

V gene TRBV28 combines with J gene TRBJ1-4; tentatively, D is TRBD1 (5 bases). Per germline, CDR1 MDHEN and CDR2 SYDVKM. Trimming stripped 8 bases from V and 10 bases from J, with 14 bases between. The CDR3 consists of 12 residues. The DNA of the CDR3 is TGTGCCAGCCTCGGGGCGGGCCGAAAACTGTTTTTT. Its translation: CASLGAGRKLFF. Looking up the rest from reference TRBV28 and TRBJ1-4 gives the full variable domain: DVKVTQSSRYLVKRTGEKVFLECVQDMDHENMFWYRQDPGLGLRLIYFSYDVKMKEKGDIPEGYSVSREKKERFSLILESASTNQTSMYLCASLGAGRKLFFGSGTQLSVL.

V gene TRBV28 combines with J gene TRBJ1-4; perhaps TRBD1 as D (5 bases). The CDR3 covers 14 residues. In germline, CDR1 is MDHEN, CDR2 SYDVKM. Trimming took 2 bases from V and 5 from J, leaving 9 bases between them. The CDR3 sequence is CASSLGAINEKLFF. In DNA, the CDR3 is TGTGCCAGCAGTTTAGGGGCGATCAATGAAAAACTGTTTTTT.

This clone was seen only once. V is TRBV3-1 (or the pseudogene TRBV3-2) and J is TRBJ1-2; D is unclear. CDR3 length: 15 amino acids. The germline CDR1 and CDR2 sequences are LGHDT and YNNKEL (reference sequence). V lost 4 bases and J lost 2, with 14 bases in between. The CDR3 spells CASSPQVGWNYGYTF. The CDR3 nucleotides are TGTGCCAGCAGCCCCCAGGTGGGCTGGAACTATGGCTACACCTTC.

The chain couples TRBV19 to TRBJ1-4; D is unclear. Deletions cut 7 bases from V and 8 bases from J, with 8 bases between. Germline assignment: CDR1 LNHDA and CDR2 SQIVND (reference sequence). CDR3 length: 11 amino acids. CDR3: CASTPGEKLFF. Written as DNA, the CDR3 is TGTGCCAGTACCCCCGGGGAAAAACTGTTTTTT.

V gene TRBV7-2 combines with J gene TRBJ1-6; 8 bases match TRBD1. The ends lost 1 base at V and 9 bases at J; junction bases unmatched: 8. Germline CDR1 and CDR2: SGHTA and FQGNSA. The CDR3 length is 16 residues. The CDR3 sequence is CASSLDIGRGLSPLHF. For the CDR3, the DNA is TGTGCCAGCAGCTTAGATATTGGCAGGGGGCTTTCACCCCTCCACTTT. The full variable domain, completed using reference TRBV7-2 and TRBJ1-6, is GAGVSQSPSNKVTEKGKDVELRCDPISGHTALYWYRQSLGQGLEFLIYFQGNSAPDKSGLPSDRFSAERTGGSVSTLTIQRTQQEDSAVYLCASSLDIGRGLSPLHFGNGTRLTVT.

The chain employs TRBV7-2 and TRBJ2-1; D unclear. The V end lost 1 base, the J end lost 0 bases, and 7 bases lay between the germline ends. The germline gives CDR1 SGHTA, CDR2 FQGNSA. The CDR3 contains 15 residues. In DNA, the CDR3 is TGTGCCAGCAGCTTAGGGGTCCCCTCCTACAATGAGCAGTTCTTC. Encoded protein: CASSLGVPSYNEQFF.

V and J are TRBV3-1 (or the pseudogene TRBV3-2) and TRBJ1-3; D not certain. V dropped 3 bases and J dropped 4 bases, with 1 base sitting between them. The CDR3 covers 11 residues. Germline V gene lookup returns CDR1 LGHDT and CDR2 YNNKEL (reference sequence). The CDR3 DNA sequence: TGTGCCAGCAGCCAGGGAAACACCATATATTTT. It specifies CASSQGNTIYF.

The gene calls are TRBV4-2 and TRBJ2-5, with TRBD2 as a possible D gene (5 bases). V dropped 0 bases and J dropped 2 bases, with 10 bases sitting between them. Germline loops: CDR1 LGHNA, CDR2 YNFKEQ. The CDR3 covers 15 residues. CDR3 DNA sequence: TGTGCCAGCAGCCAAGACCCTACTAGTCAAGAGACCCAGTACTTC. Translation gives CASSQDPTSQETQYF.

The chain links TRBV7-9 to TRBJ2-7; no firm D call. This CDR3 region has 12 residues. Per germline, CDR1 SEHNR and CDR2 FQNEAQ (reference sequence). V was clipped by 1 base and J by 4 bases, with 5 bases between them. Here the CDR3 reads CASSLVGYEQYF. In DNA form, the CDR3 reads TGTGCCAGCAGCTTAGTCGGTTACGAGCAGTACTTC.

This clone has a handful of counts. V is TRBV15 and J is TRBJ1-5, with 8 bases lining up with TRBD1. The CDR3 loop spans 16 amino acids. V was pared by 5 bases and J by 6 bases, with 12 bases of the junction left unmatched. Germline V CDR1 and CDR2: LNHNV, YYDKDF (reference sequence). CDR3 in amino acids: CATSGDQGARSQPQHF. In nucleotides, the CDR3 is TGTGCCACCAGCGGCGACCAGGGGGCAAGAAGTCAGCCCCAGCATTTT.

The chain carries TRBV5-4 and TRBJ1-6; D unclear. V dropped 0 bases and J dropped 8 bases, with 12 bases sitting between them. CDR3 size: 15 residues. Germline V lookup: CDR1 SGHNT, CDR2 YYREEE (reference sequence). The CDR3 reads CASSLEFTTDSPLHF. In DNA form, the CDR3 reads TGTGCCAGCAGCTTGGAGTTCACGACGGATTCACCCCTCCACTTT. Using reference TRBV5-4 and TRBJ1-6 for the parts outside the CDR3, the full variable domain is ETGVTQSPTHLIKTRGQQVTLRCSSQSGHNTVSWYQQALGQGPQFIFQYYREEENGRGNFPPRFSGLQFPNYSSELNVNALELDDSALYLCASSLEFTTDSPLHFGNGTRLTVT.

The rearrangement uses TRBV11-3 and TRBJ1-1; D gene uncertain. This CDR3 is built from 14 residues. Germline V gene lookup returns CDR1 SGHNT and CDR2 YENEEA. V lost 5 bases and J lost 1, with 11 bases in between. This CDR3 reads CASSPRGWNTEAFF. CDR3 nucleotides: TGTGCCAGCAGCCCACGCGGTTGGAACACTGAAGCTTTCTTT.

The chain is built from TRBV29-1 and TRBJ2-2; the match to TRBD1 covers 7 bases. V was pared by 5 bases and J by 3 bases, with 6 bases of the junction left unmatched. CDR1 is SQVTM, CDR2 ANQGSEA, per germline. The CDR3 consists of 14 residues. The DNA of the CDR3 is TGCAGCGTTAAGGGGGCGCGGGACACCGGGGAGCTGTTTTTT. It yields the protein CSVKGARDTGELFF.

V is TRBV7-2 and J is TRBJ2-4; 12 bases are shared with TRBD2. The germline gives CDR1 SGHTA, CDR2 FQGNSA. The CDR3 loop spans 17 amino acids. V lost 1 base, J lost 6 bases, and 7 bases stayed unmatched. The CDR3 DNA is TGTGCCAGCAGCTTAGAACGACTAGCGGGAGCAGGAAACATTCAGTACTTC. Residues: CASSLERLAGAGNIQYF.

V usage is TRBV7-2 and J usage is TRBJ2-1; D is ambiguous. Germline V gene lookup returns CDR1 SGHTA and CDR2 FQGNSA. The V end was cut by 3 bases, the J end by 6 bases, with 9 bases between. This CDR3 comprises 13 residues. This chain's CDR3 is CASSFRPLNEQFF. CDR3 bases: TGTGCCAGCAGCTTTCGGCCCCTCAATGAGCAGTTCTTC.

V gene TRBV14 combines with J gene TRBJ1-2; 8 positions match TRBD1. The junction had 6 bases not matched to a gene; V was cut back by 4 bases and J by 8 bases. CDR1 SGHDN and CDR2 FVKESK come from the germline V gene. This CDR3 is 13 amino acids long. The CDR3: CASSLAGGGGYTF. DNA for the CDR3: TGTGCCAGCAGCCTCGCAGGGGGCGGAGGCTACACCTTC. Full variable domain (missing parts from reference TRBV14 and TRBJ1-2): EAGVTQFPSHSVIEKGQTVTLRCDPISGHDNLYWYRRVMGKEIKFLLHFVKESKQDESGMPNNRFLAERTGGTYSTLKVQPAELEDSGVYFCASSLAGGGGYTFGSGTRLTVV.

This clone was observed once. The CDR3 reads CASSLTPHQPQHF. CDR3 nucleotide sequence: TGTGCCAGCAGTTTGACACCCCATCAGCCCCAGCATTTT. This chain joins TRBV27 and TRBJ1-5; D unclear. The germline V gene encodes CDR1 MNHEY and CDR2 SMNVEV (reference sequence). Trimming removed 3 bases from V and 5 bases from J, with 8 bases in between. This CDR3 has 13 residues.

This clone was picked up a small number of times. The chain joins TRBV7-9 to TRBJ1-2; TRBD1 matches 10 bases. This CDR3 contains 16 residues. With V trimmed by 1 base and J by 1 base, 3 bases remained unmatched. Germline CDR1 and CDR2: SEHNR and FQNEAQ (reference sequence). The CDR3 sequence is CASSLDGDRGNYGYTF. The CDR3 DNA follows: TGTGCCAGCAGCTTAGATGGGGACAGGGGTAACTATGGCTACACCTTC.

V is TRBV29-1 and J is TRBJ1-2; 10 bases are a match to TRBD1. Germline V lookup: CDR1 SQVTM, CDR2 ANQGSEA. The V gene end was trimmed by 6 bases and the J gene end by 5 bases; junction bases not matched to a gene: 6. This CDR3 spans 13 amino acids. CDR3 sequence (DNA): TGCAGCGTCGGACAGGGGGATTCTTATGGCTACACCTTC. Its protein product is CSVGQGDSYGYTF.

The rearrangement links TRBV19 to TRBJ2-2, with D perhaps given as TRBD1 or TRBD2 (5 bases each). This CDR3 comprises 17 residues. Germline loops: CDR1 LNHDA, CDR2 SQIVND (reference sequence). Trimming cost V 6 bases and J 9 bases, with 26 bases left between them. Here the CDR3 reads CASRGWDAWSFNRELFF. Here the CDR3 DNA reads TGTGCCAGTAGAGGGTGGGACGCCTGGAGTTTTAACCGGGAGCTGTTTTTT.